This passage covers 10 T cell receptor beta chains from one sample sequenced in a study of T cell clonotyping in hematopoietic cell transplantation. Assay: immunoSEQ multiplex PCR; the TCRdb copy retains only in-frame clones and omits some. The sample consists of more than 3,500 clones, approximately 86% of them appearing once. Sequences were derived from peripheral blood mononuclear cells, sampled 180 days after allogeneic stem cell transplant. The source is a male patient in his sixties or seventies who had an allogeneic stem cell transplant from an unrelated donor, so T cells may come from the graft donor. Some clones in this sample may be carry-over from other donors' samples.

As DNA, the CDR3 is TGTGCCAGCTGTGGACGGTTCAATCAGCCCCAGCATTTT. Residues: CASCGRFNQPQHF. J is TRBJ1-5 and V is TRBV2; no clear D gene. This CDR3 has 13 residues. V shed 8 bases and J shed 3 bases, with 11 bases lying between them. CDR1 is SNHLY and CDR2 is FYNNEI in the germline V gene.

This chain uses TRBV28 with TRBJ2-1; TRBD2 is a possible D gene (6 bases). The germline gives CDR1 MDHEN, CDR2 SYDVKM. The CDR3 has 14 residues. Trimming took off 5 bases at V and 7 bases at J, with 15 bases between the two ends. The CDR3 reads CASSVTRTTNEQFF. In nucleotides, the CDR3 is TGTGCCAGCAGTGTTACTCGGACTACTAATGAGCAGTTCTTC.

The V gene is TRBV28, the J gene TRBJ1-2; TRBD1 might be the D (6 bases). The CDR3 spans 13 residues. V lost 6 bases to trimming and J lost 7 bases, with 15 bases between them. Looked up from germline, CDR1 is MDHEN and CDR2 is SYDVKM. The CDR3 DNA reads as TGTGCCAGCAGCTTACCAGGGACAAGTGGCTACACCTTC. Translated, it gives CASSLPGTSGYTF.

The V call is TRBV7-9, the J call TRBJ1-2; perhaps TRBD1 as D (6 bases). CDR3 size: 14 residues. With 1 base removed from V and 3 bases from J, the gap between germline ends came to 9 bases. Germline V gene data show CDR1 as SEHNR and CDR2 as FQNEAQ (reference sequence). CDR3 sequence (DNA): TGTGCCAGCAGCTTAGTTGCAGGGGACTATGGCTACACCTTC. Translated, it gives CASSLVAGDYGYTF.

The chain uses TRBV6-5 and TRBJ1-1; D is perhaps TRBD1 (6 bases). Trimming took 6 bases from V and 3 from J, leaving 11 bases between them. The CDR3 is 13 amino acids. Germline V gives CDR1 MNHEY, CDR2 SVGAGI. CDR3 residues: CASSGQQYTEAFF. CDR3 DNA sequence: TGTGCCAGCAGCGGACAGCAATACACTGAAGCTTTCTTT.

The chain joins TRBV27 to TRBJ2-7; D gene unclear. The V end lost 0 bases, the J end lost 7 bases, and 10 bases lay between the germline ends. CDR3 size: 13 residues. CDR1 is MNHEY and CDR2 is SMNVEV in the germline V gene (reference sequence). CDR3: CASSLSRILEQYF. In DNA, the CDR3 is TGTGCCAGCAGTTTATCCCGAATCTTAGAGCAGTACTTC.

V and J are TRBV6-1 and TRBJ2-1; 9 nucleotides line up with TRBD2. Trimming took 1 base from V and 2 from J; bases not matched to a gene: 0. In germline, CDR1 is MNHNS, CDR2 SASEGT. CDR3 length: 15 residues. The CDR3, as DNA: TGTGCCAGCAGTGAAGGGACTAGCGCCTACAATGAGCAGTTCTTC. This encodes CASSEGTSAYNEQFF.

The CDR3, as DNA: TGCGCCAGCAGCCAAGATGGGGTTGGTCGGGGGAATGAGCAGTTCTTC. Translation gives CASSQDGVGRGNEQFF. J is TRBJ2-1 and V is TRBV4-3, with TRBD2 as a possible D gene (6 bases). Germline V gene data show CDR1 as LGHNA and CDR2 as YSLEER. The CDR3 has 16 residues. Deletions cut 0 bases from V and 7 bases from J, with 16 bases between.

This clone has only one observation. The J gene is TRBJ1-3, the V gene TRBV5-1; no clear D gene. This CDR3 has 17 amino acids. The ends were cut back, 0 bases at V and 0 bases at J, with 13 bases in the middle. Germline V gene data show CDR1 as SGHRS and CDR2 as YFSETQ. In DNA form, the CDR3 reads TGCGCCAGCAGCTTGGGGGCAGTCCCGATCTCTGGAAACACCATATATTTT. This codes for CASSLGAVPISGNTIYF.

This chain connects TRBV9 to TRBJ2-5; a weak D match, TRBD2 (5 bases). The CDR3 loop spans 16 amino acids. Germline CDR1 is SGDLS and CDR2 is YYNGEE. V lost 4 bases to trimming and J lost 5 bases, with 21 bases between them. The CDR3 DNA follows: TGTGCCAGCAGCCTAGGCGGGCAGGCCGGTTTGGAGACCCAGTACTTC. Protein sequence: CASSLGGQAGLETQYF.